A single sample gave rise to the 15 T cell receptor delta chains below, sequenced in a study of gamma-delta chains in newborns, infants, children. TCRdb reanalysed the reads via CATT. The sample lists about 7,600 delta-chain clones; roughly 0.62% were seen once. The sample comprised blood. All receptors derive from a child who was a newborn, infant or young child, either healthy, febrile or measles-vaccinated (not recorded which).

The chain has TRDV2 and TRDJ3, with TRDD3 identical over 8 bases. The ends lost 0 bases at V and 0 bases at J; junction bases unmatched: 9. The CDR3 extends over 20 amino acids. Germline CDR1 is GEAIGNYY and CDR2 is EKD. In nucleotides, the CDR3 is TGTGCCTGTGACACCGGGGAACTGGGGGTGAGCTCCTGGGACACCCGACAGATGTTTTTC. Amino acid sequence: CACDTGELGVSSWDTRQMFF.

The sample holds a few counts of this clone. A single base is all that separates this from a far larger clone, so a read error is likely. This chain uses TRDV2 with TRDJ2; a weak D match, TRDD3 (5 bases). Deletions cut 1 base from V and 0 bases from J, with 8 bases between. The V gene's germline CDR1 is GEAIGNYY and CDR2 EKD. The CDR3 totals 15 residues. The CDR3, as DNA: TGTGCCTGTGACACTGGGGTAGCTTTGACAGCACAACTCTTCTTT. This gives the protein CACDTGVALTAQLFF.

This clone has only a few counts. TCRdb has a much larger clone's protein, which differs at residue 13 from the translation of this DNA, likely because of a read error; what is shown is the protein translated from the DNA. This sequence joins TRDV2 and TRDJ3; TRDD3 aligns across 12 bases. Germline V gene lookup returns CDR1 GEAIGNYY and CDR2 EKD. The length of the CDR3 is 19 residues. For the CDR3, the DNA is TGTGCCTGTGACCCGCTACTGGGGGATACCCCCTGGGGCACCCGACAGATGTTTTTC. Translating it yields CACDPLLGDTPWGTRQMFF.

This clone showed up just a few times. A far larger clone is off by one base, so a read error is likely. The CDR3 here is CACDSLGALALTAQLFF. Written as DNA, the CDR3 is TGTGCCTGTGACAGCCTGGGTGCATTGGCTTTGACAGCACAACTCTTCTTT. J is TRDJ2 and V is TRDV2; possibly TRDD3 for D (5 bases). Germline CDR1 reads GEAIGNYY; CDR2 reads EKD. There are 17 residues in the CDR3. V dropped 2 bases and J dropped 0 bases, with 15 bases sitting between them.

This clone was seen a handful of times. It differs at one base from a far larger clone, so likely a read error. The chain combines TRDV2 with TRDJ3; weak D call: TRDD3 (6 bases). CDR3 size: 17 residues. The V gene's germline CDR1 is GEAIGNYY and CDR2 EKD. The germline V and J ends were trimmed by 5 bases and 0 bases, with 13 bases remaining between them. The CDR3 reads CACVRGTSSWDTRQMFF. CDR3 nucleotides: TGTGCCTGTGTTCGGGGGACCTCCTCCTGGGACACCCGACAGATGTTTTTC.

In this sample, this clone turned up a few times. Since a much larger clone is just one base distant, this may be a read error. CDR3 protein: CACDSTGVSLDTRQMFF. The CDR3 DNA follows: TGTGCCTGTGACAGTACTGGGGTCTCCTTGGACACCCGACAGATGTTTTTC. The J gene is TRDJ3, the V gene TRDV2; 7 bases are a match to TRDD3. The CDR3 has 17 amino acids. The germline V gene encodes CDR1 GEAIGNYY and CDR2 EKD.

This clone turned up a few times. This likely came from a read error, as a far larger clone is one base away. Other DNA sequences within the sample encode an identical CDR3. In DNA form, the CDR3 reads TGTGCCTGTGACACCGTAGGGGATGGCTCCTGGGACACCCGACAGATGTTTTTC. Its protein product is CACDTVGDGSWDTRQMFF. V and J are TRDV2 and TRDJ3, with a tentative D call TRDD3 (6 bases). This CDR3 is 18 amino acids long. Trimming removed 0 bases at V and 0 bases at J, with 11 bases between. Per germline, CDR1 GEAIGNYY and CDR2 EKD.

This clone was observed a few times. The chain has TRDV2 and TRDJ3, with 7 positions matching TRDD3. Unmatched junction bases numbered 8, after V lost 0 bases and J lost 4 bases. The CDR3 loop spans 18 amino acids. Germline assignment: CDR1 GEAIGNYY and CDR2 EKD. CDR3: CACDTLGATVWDTRQMFF. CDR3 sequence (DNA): TGTGCCTGTGACACCCTGGGGGCTACGGTGTGGGACACCCGACAGATGTTTTTC.

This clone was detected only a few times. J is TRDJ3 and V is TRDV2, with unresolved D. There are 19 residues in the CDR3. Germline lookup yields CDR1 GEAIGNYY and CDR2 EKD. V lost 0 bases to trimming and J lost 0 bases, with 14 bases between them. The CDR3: CACDTVGSAISWDTRQMFF. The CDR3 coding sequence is TGTGCCTGTGACACCGTCGGATCCGCTATCTCCTGGGACACCCGACAGATGTTTTTC.

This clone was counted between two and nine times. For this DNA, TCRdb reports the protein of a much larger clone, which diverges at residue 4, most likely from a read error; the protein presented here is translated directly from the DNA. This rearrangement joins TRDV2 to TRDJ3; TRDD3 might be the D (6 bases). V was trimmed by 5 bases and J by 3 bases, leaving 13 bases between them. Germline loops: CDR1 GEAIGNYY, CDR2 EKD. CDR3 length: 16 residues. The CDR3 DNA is TGTGCCTGTGTCAGCTGGGGCAACTGGGACACCCGACAGATGTTTTTC. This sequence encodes CACVSWGNWDTRQMFF.

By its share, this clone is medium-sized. The CDR3 DNA follows: TGTGCCTGTGACACCTGGGATTCGAGCTCCTGGGACACCCGACAGATGTTTTTC. Its protein product is CACDTWDSSSWDTRQMFF. V and J are TRDV2 and TRDJ3; perhaps TRDD3 as D (5 bases). This CDR3 contains 18 residues. Germline assignment: CDR1 GEAIGNYY and CDR2 EKD. Trimming stripped 0 bases from V and 0 bases from J, with 11 bases between.

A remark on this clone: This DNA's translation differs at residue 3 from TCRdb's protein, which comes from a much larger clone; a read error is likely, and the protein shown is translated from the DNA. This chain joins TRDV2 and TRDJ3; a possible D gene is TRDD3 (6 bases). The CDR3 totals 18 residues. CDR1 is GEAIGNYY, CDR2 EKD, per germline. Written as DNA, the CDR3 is TGTGCCCGTGACACCGTGGGGATCGTGTCCTGGGACACCCGACAGATGTTTTTC. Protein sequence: CARDTVGIVSWDTRQMFF.

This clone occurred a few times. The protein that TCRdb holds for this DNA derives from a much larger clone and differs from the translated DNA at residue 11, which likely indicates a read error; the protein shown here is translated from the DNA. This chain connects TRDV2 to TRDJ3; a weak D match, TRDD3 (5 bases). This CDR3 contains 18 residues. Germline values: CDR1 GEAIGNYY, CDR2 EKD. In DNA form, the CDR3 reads TGTGCCTGTGACACCGTTGGGGCTAGCTCCTTGGACACCCGACAGATGTTTTTC. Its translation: CACDTVGASSLDTRQMFF.

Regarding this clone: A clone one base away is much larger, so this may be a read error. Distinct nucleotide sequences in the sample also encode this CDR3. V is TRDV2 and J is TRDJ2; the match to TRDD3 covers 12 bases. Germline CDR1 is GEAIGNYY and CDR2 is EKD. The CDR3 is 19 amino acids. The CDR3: CACDPLTGGYRALTAQLFF. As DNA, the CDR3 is TGTGCCTGTGACCCCTTAACTGGGGGATACAGGGCTTTGACAGCGCAACTCTTCTTT.

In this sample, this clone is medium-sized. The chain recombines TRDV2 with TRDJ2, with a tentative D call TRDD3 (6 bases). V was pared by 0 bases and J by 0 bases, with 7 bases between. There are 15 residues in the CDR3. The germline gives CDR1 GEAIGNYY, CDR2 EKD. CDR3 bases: TGTGCCTGTGACACCCTGGGGACTTTGACAGCACAACTCTTCTTT. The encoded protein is CACDTLGTLTAQLFF.